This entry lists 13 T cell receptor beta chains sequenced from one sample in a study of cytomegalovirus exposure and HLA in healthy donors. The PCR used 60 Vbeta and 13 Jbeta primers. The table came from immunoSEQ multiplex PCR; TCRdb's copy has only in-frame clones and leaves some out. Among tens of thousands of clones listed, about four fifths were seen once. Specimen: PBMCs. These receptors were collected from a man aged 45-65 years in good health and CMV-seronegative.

The CDR3 spells CASSQDVSKNIQYF. The CDR3 region has the DNA TGCGCCAGCAGCCAAGATGTTTCGAAAAACATTCAGTACTTC. This chain uses TRBV4-3 with TRBJ2-4, with unresolved D. The V end lost 0 bases, the J end lost 4 bases, and 7 bases lay between the germline ends. The CDR3 sequence is 14 residues long. The germline CDR1 and CDR2 sequences are LGHNA and YSLEER.

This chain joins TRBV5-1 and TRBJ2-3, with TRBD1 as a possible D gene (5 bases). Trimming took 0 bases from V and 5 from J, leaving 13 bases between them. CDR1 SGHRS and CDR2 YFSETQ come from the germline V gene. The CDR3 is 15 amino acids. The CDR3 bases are TGCGCCAGCAGCTTGGATCCGGGTAGGGGAGATACGCAGTATTTT. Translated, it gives CASSLDPGRGDTQYF. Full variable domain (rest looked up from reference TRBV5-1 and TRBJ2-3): KAGVTQTPRYLIKTRGQQVTLSCSPISGHRSVSWYQQTPGQGLQFLFEYFSETQRNKGNFPGRFSGRQFSNSRSEMNVSTLELGDSALYLCASSLDPGRGDTQYFGPGTRLTVL.

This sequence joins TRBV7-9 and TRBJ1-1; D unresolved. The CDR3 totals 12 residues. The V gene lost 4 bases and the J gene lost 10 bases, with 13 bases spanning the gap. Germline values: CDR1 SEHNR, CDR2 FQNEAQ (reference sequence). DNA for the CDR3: TGTGCCAGCAGCTCCTCCGTCCCCAGAGCTTTCTTT. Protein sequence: CASSSSVPRAFF.

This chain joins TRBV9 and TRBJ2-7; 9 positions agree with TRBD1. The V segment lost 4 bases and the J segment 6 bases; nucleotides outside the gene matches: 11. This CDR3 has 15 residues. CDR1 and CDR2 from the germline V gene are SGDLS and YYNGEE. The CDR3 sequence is CASSNPNRGPGEQYF. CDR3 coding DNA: TGTGCCAGCAGCAACCCCAACAGGGGGCCAGGCGAGCAGTACTTC.

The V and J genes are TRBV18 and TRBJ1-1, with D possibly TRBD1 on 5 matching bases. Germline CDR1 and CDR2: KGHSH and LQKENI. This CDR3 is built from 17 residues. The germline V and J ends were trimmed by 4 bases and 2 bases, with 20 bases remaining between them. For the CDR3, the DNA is TGTGCCAGCTCACGTCTTCCTTTGACAGATCCTAACACTGAAGCTTTCTTT. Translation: CASSRLPLTDPNTEAFF.

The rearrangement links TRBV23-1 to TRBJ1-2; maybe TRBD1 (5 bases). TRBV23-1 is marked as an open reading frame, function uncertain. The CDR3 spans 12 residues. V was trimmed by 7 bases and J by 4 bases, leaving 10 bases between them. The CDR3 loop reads CASTRASYGYTF. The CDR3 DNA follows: TGCGCCAGCACCAGGGCTTCCTATGGCTACACCTTC.

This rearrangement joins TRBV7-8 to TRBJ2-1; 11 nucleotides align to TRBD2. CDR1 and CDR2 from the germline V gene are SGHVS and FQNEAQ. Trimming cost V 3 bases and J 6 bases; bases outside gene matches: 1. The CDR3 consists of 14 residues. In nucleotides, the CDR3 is TGTGCCAGCAGCTTTAGCGGGAGGGCCAATGAGCAGTTCTTC. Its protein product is CASSFSGRANEQFF.

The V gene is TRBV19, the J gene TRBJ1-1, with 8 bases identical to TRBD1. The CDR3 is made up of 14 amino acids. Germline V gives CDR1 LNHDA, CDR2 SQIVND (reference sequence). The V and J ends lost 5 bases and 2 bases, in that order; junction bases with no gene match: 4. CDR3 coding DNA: TGTGCCAGTAGTTTTGGGACAGGCAACACTGAAGCTTTCTTT. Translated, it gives CASSFGTGNTEAFF.

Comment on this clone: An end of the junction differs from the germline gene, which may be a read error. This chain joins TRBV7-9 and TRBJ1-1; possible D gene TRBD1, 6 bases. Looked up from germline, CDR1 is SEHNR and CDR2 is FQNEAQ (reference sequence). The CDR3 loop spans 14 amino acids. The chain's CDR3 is CASSVAAGQIEAFF. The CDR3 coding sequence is TGTGCCAGCAGCGTAGCGGCCGGACAGATCGAAGCTTTCTTT.

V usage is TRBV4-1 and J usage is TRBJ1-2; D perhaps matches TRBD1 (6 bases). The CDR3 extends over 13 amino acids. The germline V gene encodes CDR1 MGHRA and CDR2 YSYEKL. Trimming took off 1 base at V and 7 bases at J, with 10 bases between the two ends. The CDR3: CASSQGGRGGYTF. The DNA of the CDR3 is TGCGCCAGCAGCCAAGGGGGCAGGGGTGGCTACACCTTC.

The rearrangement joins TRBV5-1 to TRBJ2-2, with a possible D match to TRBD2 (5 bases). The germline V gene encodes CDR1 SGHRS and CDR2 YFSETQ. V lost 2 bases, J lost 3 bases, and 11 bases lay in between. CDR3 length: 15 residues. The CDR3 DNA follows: TGCGCCAGCAGCTTTAAAGCGGACCACACCGGGGAGCTGTTTTTT. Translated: CASSFKADHTGELFF.

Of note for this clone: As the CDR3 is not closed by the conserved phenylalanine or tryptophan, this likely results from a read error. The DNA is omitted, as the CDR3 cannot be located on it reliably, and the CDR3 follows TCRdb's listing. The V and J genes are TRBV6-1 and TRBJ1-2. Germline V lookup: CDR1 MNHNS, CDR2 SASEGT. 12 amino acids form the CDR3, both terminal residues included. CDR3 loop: CASSATGGVPTI.

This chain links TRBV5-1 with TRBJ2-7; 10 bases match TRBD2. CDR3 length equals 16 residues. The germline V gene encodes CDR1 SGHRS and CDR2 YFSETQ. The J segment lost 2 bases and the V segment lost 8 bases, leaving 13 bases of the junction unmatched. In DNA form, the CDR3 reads TGCGCCAGTTCGGACATAGCGGGAGGCAGTACCTACGAGCAGTACTTC. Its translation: CASSDIAGGSTYEQYF.